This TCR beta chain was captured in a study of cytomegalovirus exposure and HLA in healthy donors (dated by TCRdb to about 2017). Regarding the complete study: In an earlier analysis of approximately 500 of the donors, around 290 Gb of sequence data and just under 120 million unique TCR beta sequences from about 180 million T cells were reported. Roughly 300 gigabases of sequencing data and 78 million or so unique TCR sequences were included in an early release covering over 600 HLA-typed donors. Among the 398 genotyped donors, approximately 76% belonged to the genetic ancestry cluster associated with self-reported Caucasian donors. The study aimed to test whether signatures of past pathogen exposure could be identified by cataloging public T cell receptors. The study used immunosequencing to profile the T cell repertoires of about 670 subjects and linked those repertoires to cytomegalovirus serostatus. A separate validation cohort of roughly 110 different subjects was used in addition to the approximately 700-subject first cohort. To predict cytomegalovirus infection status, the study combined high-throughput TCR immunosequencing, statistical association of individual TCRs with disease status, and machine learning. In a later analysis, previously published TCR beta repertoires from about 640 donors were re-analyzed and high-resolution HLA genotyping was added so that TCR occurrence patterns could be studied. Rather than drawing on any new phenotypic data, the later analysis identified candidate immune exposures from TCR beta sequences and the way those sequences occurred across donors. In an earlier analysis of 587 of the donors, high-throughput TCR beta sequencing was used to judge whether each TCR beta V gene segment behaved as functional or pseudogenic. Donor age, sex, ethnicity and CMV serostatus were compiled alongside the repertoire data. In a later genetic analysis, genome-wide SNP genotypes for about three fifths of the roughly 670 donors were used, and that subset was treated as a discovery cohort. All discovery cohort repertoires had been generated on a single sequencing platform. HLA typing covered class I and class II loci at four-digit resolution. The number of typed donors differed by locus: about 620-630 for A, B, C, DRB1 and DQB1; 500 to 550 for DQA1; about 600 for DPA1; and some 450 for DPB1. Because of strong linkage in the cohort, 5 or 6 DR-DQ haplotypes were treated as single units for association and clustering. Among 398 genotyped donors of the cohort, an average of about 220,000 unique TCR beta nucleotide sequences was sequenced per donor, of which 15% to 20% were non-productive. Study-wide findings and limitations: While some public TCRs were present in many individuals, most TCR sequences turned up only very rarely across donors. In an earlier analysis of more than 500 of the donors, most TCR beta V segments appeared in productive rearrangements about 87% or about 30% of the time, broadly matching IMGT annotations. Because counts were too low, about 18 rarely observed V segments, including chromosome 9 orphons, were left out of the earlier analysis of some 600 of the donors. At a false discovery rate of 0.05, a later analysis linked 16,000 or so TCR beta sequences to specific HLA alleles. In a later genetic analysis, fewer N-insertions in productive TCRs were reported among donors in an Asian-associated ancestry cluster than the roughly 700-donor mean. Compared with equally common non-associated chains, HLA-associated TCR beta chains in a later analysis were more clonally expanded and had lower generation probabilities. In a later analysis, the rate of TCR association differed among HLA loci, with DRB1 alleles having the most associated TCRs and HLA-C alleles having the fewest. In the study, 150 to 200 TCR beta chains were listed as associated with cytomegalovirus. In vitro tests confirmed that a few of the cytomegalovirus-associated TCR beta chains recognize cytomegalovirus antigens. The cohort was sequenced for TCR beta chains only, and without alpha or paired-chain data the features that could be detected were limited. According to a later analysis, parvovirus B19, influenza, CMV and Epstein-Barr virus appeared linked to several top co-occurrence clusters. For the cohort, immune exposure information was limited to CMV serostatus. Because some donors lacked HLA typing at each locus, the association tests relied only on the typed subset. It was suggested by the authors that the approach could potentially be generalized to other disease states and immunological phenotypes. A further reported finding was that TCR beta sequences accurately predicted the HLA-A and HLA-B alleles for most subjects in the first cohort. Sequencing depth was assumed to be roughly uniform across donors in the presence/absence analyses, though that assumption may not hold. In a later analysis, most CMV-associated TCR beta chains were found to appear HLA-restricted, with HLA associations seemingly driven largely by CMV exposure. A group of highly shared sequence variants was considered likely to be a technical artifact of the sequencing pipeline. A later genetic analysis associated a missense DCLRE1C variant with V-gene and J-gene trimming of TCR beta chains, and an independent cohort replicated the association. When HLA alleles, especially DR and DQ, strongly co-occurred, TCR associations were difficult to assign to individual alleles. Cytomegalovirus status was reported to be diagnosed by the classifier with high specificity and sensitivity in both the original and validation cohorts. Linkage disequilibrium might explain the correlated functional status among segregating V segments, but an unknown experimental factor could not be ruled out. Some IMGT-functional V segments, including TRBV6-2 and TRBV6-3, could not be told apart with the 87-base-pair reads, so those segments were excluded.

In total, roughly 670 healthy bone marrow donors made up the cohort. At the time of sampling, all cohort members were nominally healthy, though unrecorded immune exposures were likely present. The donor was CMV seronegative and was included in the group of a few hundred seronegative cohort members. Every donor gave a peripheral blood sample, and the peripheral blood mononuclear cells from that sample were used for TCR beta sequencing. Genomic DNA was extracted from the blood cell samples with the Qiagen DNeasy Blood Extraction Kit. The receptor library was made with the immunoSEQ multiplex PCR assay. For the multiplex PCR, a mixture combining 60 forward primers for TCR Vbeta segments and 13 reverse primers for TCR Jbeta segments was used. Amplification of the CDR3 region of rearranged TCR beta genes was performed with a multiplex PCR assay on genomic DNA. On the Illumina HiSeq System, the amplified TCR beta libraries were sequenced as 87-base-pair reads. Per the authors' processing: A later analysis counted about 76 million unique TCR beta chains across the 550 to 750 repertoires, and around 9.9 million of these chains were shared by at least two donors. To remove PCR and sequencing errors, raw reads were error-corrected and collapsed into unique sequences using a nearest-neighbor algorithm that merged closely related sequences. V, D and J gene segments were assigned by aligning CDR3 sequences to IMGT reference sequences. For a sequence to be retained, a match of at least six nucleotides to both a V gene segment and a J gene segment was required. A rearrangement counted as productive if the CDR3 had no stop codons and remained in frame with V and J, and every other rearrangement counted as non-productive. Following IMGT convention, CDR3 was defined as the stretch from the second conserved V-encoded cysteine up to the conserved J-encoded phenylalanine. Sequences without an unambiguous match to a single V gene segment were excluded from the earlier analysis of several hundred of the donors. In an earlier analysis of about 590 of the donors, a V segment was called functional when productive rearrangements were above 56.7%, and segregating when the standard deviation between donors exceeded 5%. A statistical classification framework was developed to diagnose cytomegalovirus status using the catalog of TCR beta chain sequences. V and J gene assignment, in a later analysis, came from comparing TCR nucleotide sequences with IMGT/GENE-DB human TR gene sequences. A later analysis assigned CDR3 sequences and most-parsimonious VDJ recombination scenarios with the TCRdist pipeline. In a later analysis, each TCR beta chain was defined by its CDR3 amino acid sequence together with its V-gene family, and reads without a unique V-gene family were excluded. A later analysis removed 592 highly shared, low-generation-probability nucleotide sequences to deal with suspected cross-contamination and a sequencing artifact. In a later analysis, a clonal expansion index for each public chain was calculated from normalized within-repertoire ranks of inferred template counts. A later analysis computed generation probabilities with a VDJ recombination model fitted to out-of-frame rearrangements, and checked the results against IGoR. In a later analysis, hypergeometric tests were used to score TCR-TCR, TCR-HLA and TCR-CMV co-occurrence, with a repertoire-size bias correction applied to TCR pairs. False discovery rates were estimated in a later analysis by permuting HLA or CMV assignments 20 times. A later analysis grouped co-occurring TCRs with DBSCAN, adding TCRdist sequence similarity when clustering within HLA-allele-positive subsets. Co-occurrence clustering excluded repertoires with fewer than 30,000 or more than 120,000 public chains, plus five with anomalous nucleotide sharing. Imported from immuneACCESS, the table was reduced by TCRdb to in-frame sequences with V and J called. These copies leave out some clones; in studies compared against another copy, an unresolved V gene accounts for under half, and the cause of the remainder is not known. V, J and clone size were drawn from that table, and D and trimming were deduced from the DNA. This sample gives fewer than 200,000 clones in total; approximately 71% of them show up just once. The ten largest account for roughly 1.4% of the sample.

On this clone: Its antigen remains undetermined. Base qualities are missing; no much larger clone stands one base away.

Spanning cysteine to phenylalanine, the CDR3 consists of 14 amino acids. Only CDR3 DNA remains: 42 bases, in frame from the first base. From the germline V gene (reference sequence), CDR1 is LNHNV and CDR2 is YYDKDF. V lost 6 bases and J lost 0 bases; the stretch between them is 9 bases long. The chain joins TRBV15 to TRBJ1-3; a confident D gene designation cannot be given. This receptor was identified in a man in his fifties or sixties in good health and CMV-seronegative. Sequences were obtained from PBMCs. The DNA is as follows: TGTGCCACCAGGGCAGGCTTCTCTGGAAACACCATATATTTT. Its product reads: CATRAGFSGNTIYF.